This T cell receptor beta chain was profiled in a study of molecular identifiers for immune sequencing clone quantification. Study-wide background: Four portions were sequenced after RNA from roughly 18,000 or 92,000 naive CD8 cells was split five ways in replicates.

Isolation of naive CD8 T cells was achieved by sorting on a CD8+CD4-CCR7+CD45RA+ phenotype. Listed TCR primers and previously described methods were used for bulk TCR libraries. TCRdb called the PCR reads again in MiXCR, with one record for every CDR3 protein. The data contain 40,000 to 45,000 distinct CDR3 sequences, roughly 21% of them singletons. In this sample, this clonotype turned up many times. Its antigen is unidentified. Notes on the study in general: Detectable among one million naive cells, according to reports, was Jurkat TCR RNA spiked in from one cell.

The V end lost 7 bases, the J end lost 6 bases, and 13 bases lay between the germline ends. The CDR3 sequence is 12 residues long. Sequenced material: naive CD8+ T cells from blood, with Jurkat cell RNA spiked in. The subset here: FACS-sorted CD8+CD4-CCR7+CD45RA+ naive T cells. V and J are TRBV12-3 or TRBV12-4 and TRBJ2-7, with D hard to call. This TCR was sampled from a human donor in good health. Some libraries in this study had Jurkat cell RNA spiked in. In DNA, the CDR3 is TGTGCCAGCACCGCCCCGGGTGTCGAGCAGTACTTC. Protein sequence: CASTAPGVEQYF.